This T cell receptor (beta chain) was documented in a study of T cells in women clearing cervical HPV infection. Study-wide context: Cases: HPV16-related CIN3 or worse on histology, a couple of invasive cancers. Control women cleared a single incident HPV16 infection within 12 months. Case blood was drawn when the lesion was first found; control blood after infection became undetectable.

Data came from immunoSEQ multiplex PCR; TCRdb stores just in-frame clones and leaves some out. The specimen's table records around 19,000 clones. CDR3 length: 15 amino acids. Germline V gene data show CDR1 as KGHSH and CDR2 as LQKENI. Worth noting for this clone: Coverage ceases 3 residues before the CDR3 finishes, and the germline J gene fills in the end.

The TCR was taken from a woman aged 18-70 years with a cervical HPV16 infection that either progressed to CIN3+ or cleared (not recorded which). Sequencing used blood buffy coat. The genes are TRBV18 and TRBJ1-5; D remains unclear. Partial CDR3 DNA: TGTGCCAGCTCACCTTTCGGCGGGAGACCAGATCCC. It yields the protein CASSPFGGRPDP. The full CDR3 is CASSPFGGRPDPQHF. Full variable domain (remainder filled in from reference TRBV18 and TRBJ1-5): NAGVMQNPRHLVRRRGQEARLRCSPMKGHSHVYWYRQLPEEGLKFMVYLQKENIIDESGMPKERFSAEFPKEGPSILRIQQVVRGDSAAYFCASSPFGGRPDPQHFGDGTRLSIL.